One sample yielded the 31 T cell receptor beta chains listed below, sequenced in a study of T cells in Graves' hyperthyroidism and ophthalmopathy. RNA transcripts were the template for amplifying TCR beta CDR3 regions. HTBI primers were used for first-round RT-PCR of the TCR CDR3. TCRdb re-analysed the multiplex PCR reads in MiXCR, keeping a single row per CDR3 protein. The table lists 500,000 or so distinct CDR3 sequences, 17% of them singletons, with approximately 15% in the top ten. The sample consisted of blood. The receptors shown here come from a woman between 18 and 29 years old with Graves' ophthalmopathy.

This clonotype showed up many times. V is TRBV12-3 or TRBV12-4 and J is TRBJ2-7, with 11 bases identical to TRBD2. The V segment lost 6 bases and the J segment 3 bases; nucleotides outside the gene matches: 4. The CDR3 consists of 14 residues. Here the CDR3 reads CASSGTSGGYEQYF. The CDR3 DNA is TGTGCCAGCAGCGGGACTAGCGGAGGCTACGAGCAGTACTTC.

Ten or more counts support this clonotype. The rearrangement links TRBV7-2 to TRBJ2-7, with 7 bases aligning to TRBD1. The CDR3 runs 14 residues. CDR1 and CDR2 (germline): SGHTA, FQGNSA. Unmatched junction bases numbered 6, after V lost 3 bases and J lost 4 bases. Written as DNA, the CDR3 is TGTGCCAGCAGCTTTGCCGGGACAGATTACGAGCAGTACTTC. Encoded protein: CASSFAGTDYEQYF.

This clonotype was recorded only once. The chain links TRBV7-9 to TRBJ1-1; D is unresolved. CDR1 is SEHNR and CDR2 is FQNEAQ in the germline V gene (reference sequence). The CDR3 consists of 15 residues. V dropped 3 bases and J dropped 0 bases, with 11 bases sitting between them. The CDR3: CASSFQAGLNTEAFF. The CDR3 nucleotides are TGTGCCAGCAGCTTTCAGGCAGGCTTGAACACTGAAGCTTTCTTT.

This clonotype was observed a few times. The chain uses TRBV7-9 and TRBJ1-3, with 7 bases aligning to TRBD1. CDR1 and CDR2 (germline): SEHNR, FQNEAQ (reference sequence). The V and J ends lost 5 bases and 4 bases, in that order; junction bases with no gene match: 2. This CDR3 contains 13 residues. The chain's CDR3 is CASSTTGGNTIYF. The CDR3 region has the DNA TGTGCCAGCAGCACGACAGGGGGAAACACCATATATTTT.

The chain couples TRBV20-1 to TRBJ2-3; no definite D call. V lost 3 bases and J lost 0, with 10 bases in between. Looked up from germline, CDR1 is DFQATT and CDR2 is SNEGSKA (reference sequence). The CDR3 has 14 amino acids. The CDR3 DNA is TGCAGTGCTAGGGTGCACTCTAGCACAGATACGCAGTATTTT. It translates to CSARVHSSTDTQYF.

CDR3 sequence (DNA): TGCGCCAGCACCGAGGGAGGCGGGCCCACCTACAATGAGCAGTTCTTC. Amino acid sequence: CASTEGGGPTYNEQFF. The chain links TRBV5-1 to TRBJ2-1, with a weak D call TRBD2 (6 bases). The CDR3 length is 16 residues. The V gene lost 6 bases and the J gene lost 2 bases, with 18 bases spanning the gap. The germline gives CDR1 SGHRS, CDR2 YFSETQ.

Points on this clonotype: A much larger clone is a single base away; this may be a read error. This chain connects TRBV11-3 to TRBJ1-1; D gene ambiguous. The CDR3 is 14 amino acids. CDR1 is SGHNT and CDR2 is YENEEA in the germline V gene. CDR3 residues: CASSLTLPNTETFF. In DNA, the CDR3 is TGTGCCAGCAGCTTAACTCTCCCGAACACTGAAACTTTCTTT.

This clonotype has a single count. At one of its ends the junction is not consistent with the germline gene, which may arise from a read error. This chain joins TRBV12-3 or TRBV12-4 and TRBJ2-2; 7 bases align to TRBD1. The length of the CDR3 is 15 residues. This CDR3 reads CASSFLGQRTGELVF. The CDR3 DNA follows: TGTGCCAGCAGTTTTCTGGGACAGCGGACCGGGGAGCTGGTTTTT.

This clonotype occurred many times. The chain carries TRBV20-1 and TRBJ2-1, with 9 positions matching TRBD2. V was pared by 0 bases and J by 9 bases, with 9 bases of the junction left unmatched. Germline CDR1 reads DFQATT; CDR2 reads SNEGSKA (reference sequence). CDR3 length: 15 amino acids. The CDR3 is CSARDEAGGFREQFF. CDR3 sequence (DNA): TGCAGTGCTAGAGATGAGGCGGGGGGGTTTCGTGAGCAGTTCTTC.

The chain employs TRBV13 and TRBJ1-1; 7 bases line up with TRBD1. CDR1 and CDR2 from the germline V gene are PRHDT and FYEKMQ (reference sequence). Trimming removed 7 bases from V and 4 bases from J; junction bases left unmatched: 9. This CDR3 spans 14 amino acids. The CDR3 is CASKAQGLSTEAFF. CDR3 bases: TGTGCCAGCAAGGCACAGGGGCTTTCCACTGAAGCTTTCTTT.

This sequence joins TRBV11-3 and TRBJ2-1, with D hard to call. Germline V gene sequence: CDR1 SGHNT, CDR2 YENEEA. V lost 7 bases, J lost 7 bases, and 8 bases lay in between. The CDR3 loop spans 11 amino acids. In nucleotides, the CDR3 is TGTGCCAGCACGGTCGGGAATGAGCAGTTCTTC. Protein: CASTVGNEQFF.

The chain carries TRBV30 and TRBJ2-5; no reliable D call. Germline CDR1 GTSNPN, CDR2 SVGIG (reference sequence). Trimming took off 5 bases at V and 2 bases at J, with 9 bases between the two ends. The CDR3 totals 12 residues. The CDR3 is CAWGPRQETQYF. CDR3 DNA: TGTGCCTGGGGACCGAGGCAAGAGACCCAGTACTTC. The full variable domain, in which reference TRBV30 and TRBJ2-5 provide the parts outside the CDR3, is SQTIHQWPATLVQPVGSPLSLECTVEGTSNPNLYWYRQAAGRGLQLLFYSVGIGQISSEVPQNLSASRPQDRQFILSSKKLLLSDSGFYLCAWGPRQETQYFGPGTRLLVL.

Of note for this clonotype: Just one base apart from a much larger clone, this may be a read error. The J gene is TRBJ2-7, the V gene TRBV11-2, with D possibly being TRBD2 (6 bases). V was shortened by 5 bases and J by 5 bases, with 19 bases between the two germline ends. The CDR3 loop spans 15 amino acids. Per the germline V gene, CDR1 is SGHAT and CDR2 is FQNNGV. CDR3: CASSNPGAVAHEQYF. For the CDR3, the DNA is TGTGCCAGCAGCAATCCGGGAGCAGTGGCTCACGAGCAGTACTTC.

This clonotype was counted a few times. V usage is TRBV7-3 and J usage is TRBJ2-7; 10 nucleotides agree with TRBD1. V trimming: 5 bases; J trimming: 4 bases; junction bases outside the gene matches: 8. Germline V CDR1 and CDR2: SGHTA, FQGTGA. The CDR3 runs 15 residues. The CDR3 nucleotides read TGTGCCAGCAGCCCCCACGGGACAGGGGATTACGAGCAGTACTTC. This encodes CASSPHGTGDYEQYF.

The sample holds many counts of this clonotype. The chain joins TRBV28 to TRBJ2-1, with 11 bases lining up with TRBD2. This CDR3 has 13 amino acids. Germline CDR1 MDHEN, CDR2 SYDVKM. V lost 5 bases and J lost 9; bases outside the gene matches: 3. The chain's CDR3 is CASSLAGGSEQFF. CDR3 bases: TGTGCCAGCAGTCTAGCGGGGGGCAGTGAGCAGTTCTTC.

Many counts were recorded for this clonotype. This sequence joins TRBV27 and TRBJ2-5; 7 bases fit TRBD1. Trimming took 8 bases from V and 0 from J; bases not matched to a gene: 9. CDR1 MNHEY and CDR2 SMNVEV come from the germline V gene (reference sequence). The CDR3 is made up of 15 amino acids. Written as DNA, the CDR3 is TGTGCCAGCTCGTGGGACAGATTCTACCAAGAGACCCAGTACTTC. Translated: CASSWDRFYQETQYF.

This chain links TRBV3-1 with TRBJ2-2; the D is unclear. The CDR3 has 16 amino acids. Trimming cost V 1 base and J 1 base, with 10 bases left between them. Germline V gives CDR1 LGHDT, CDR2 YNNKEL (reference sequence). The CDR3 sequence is CASSQGRFLNTGELFF. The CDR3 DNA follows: TGTGCCAGCAGCCAAGGTCGGTTTTTGAACACCGGGGAGCTGTTTTTT.

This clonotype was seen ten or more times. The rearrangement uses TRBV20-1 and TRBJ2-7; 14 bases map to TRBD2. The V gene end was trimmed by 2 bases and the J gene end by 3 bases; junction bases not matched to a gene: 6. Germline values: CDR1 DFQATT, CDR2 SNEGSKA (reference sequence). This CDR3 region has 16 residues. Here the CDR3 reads CSARRGTSGSVYEQYF. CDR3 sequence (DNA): TGCAGTGCTAGACGCGGGACTAGCGGGAGTGTCTACGAGCAGTACTTC.

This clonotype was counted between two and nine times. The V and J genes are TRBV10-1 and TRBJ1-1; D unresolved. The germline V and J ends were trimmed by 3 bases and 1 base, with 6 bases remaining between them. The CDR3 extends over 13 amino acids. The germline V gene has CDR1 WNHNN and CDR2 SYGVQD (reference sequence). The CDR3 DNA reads TGCGCCAGCAGTGATTTTCGGAACACTGAAGCTTTCTTT. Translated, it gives CASSDFRNTEAFF.

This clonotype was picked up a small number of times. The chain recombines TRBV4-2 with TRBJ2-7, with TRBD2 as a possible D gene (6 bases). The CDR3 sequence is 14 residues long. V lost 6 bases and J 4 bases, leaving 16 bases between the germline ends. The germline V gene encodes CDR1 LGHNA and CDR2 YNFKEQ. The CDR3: CASRPGLGFYEQYF. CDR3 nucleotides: TGTGCCAGCAGGCCGGGACTGGGTTTTTACGAGCAGTACTTC.

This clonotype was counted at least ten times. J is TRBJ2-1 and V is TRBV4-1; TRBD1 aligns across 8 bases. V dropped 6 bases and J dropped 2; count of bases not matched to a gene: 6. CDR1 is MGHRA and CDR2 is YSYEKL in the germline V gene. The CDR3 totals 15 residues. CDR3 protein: CASRPDRGTYNEQFF. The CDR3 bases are TGCGCCAGCAGACCCGACAGGGGAACCTACAATGAGCAGTTCTTC.

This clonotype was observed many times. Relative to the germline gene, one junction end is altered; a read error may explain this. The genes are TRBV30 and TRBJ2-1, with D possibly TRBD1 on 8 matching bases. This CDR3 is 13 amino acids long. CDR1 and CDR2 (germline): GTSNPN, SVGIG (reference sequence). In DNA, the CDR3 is TGTGCCGGGAGGGACAGGAACTACAATGAGCAGTTCTTC. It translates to CAGRDRNYNEQFF.

DNA of the CDR3: TGTGCCAGCAGCTTGGGGACAGAAAATCAGCCCCAGCATTTT. This translates into CASSLGTENQPQHF. The chain carries TRBV5-6 and TRBJ1-5; D perhaps matches TRBD1 (6 bases). Germline V gives CDR1 SGHDT, CDR2 YYEEEE. CDR3 length equals 14 residues. Trimming took off 0 bases at V and 4 bases at J, with 8 bases between the two ends.

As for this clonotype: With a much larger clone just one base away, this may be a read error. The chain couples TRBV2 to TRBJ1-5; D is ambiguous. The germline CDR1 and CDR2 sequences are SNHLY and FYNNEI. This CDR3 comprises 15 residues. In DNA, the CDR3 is TGTCCCAGCAGTGGCAGCCTCCCCAGCAATCAGCCCCAGCATTTT. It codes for CPSSGSLPSNQPQHF.

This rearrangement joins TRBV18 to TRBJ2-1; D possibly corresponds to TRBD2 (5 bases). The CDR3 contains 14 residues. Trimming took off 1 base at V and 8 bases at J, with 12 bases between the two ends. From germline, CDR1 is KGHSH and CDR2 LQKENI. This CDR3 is CASSPLDYQDEQFF. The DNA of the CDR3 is TGTGCCAGCTCACCACTTGACTACCAAGATGAGCAGTTCTTC.

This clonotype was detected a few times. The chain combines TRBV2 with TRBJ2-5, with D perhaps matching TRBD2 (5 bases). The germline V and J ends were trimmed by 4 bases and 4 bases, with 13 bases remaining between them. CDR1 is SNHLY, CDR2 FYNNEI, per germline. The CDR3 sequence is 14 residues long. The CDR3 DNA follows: TGTGCCAGCAGTGGAGTGGCTAGCACAGAGACCCAGTACTTC. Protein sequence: CASSGVASTETQYF. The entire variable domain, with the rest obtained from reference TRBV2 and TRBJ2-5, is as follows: EPEVTQTPSHQVTQMGQEVILRCVPISNHLYFYWYRQILGQKVEFLVSFYNNEISEKSEIFDDQFSVERPDGSNFTLKIRSTKLEDSAMYFCASSGVASTETQYFGPGTRLLVL.

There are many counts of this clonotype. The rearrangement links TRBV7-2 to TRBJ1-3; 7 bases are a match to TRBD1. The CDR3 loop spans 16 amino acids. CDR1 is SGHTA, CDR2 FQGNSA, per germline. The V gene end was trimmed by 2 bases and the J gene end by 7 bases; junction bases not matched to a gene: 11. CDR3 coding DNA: TGTGCCAGCAGCTTAATGGGACAGCCTATGGGGAACACCATATATTTT. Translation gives CASSLMGQPMGNTIYF.

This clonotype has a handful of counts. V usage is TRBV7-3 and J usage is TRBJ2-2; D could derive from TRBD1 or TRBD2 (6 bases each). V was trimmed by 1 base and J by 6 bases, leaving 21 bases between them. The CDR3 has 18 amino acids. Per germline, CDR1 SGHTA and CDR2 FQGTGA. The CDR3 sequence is CASSLMGRGPSGAGELFF. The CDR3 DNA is TGTGCCAGCAGCTTAATGGGCAGGGGCCCCTCGGGGGCCGGGGAGCTGTTTTTT.

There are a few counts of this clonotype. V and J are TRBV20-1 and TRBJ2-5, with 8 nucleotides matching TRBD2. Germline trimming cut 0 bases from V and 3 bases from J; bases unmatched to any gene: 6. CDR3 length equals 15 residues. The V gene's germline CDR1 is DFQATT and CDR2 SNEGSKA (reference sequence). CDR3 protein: CSAREGLAGKETQYF. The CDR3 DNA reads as TGCAGTGCTAGAGAAGGACTAGCCGGGAAAGAGACCCAGTACTTC.

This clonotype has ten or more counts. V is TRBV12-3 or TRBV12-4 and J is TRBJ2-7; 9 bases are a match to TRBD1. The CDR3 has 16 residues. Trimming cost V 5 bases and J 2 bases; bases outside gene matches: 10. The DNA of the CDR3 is TGTGCCAGCAGTCCTCGGGACAGGGACTTTACCTACGAGCAGTACTTC. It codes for CASSPRDRDFTYEQYF.

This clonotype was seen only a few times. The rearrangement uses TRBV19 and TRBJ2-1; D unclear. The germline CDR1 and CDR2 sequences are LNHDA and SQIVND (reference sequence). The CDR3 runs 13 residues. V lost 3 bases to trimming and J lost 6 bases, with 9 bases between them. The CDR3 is CASSMGRLNEQFF. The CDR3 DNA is TGTGCCAGTAGTATGGGCAGACTCAATGAGCAGTTCTTC.